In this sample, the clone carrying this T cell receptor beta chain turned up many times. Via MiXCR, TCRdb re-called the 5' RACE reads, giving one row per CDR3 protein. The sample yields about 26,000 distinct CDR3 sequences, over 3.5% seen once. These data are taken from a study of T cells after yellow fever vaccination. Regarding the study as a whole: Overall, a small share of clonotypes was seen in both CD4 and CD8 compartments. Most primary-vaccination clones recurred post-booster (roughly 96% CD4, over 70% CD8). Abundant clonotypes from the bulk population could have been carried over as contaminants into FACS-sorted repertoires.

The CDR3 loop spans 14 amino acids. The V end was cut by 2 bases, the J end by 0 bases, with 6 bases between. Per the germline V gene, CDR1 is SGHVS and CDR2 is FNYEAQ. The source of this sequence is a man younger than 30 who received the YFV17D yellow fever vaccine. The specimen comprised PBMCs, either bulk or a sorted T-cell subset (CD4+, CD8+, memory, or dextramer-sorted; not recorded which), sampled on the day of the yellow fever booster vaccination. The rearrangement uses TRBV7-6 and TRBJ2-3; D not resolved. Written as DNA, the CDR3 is TGTGCCAGCAGCTTAAGACCAAGCACAGATACGCAGTATTTT. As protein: CASSLRPSTDTQYF.